This T cell receptor beta chain comes out of a study of blood T cells in healthy people across ages. Points from the study as a whole: Significant beta diversity loss was already apparent by age roughly 43, declining roughly linearly.

About this clonotype: The target antigen is unknown.

Primers used in a second PCR of roughly 6 to 11 cycles were a sample-barcoded 5' primer and a J-beta primer mix. TCRdb re-analysed the 5' RACE reads in MiXCR, keeping a single row per CDR3 protein. In the table there are a few hundred thousand distinct CDR3 sequences, about 49% of which are singletons. V was clipped by 8 bases and J by 3 bases, with 17 bases between them. CDR1 and CDR2 (germline): MNHEY, SMNVEV (reference sequence). The CDR3 covers 14 residues. Russia was home to the donors, healthy Caucasian individuals aged about 6 to 100. Sequenced material: blood. This clonotype was obtained from a man aged 55 to 70 in good health. The chain is built from TRBV27 and TRBJ2-7; D may be TRBD2 (5 bases). CDR3 nucleotides: TGTGCCAGCCGAAATCGAGCGGCTTTCTACGAGCAGTACTTC. Encoded protein: CASRNRAAFYEQYF.